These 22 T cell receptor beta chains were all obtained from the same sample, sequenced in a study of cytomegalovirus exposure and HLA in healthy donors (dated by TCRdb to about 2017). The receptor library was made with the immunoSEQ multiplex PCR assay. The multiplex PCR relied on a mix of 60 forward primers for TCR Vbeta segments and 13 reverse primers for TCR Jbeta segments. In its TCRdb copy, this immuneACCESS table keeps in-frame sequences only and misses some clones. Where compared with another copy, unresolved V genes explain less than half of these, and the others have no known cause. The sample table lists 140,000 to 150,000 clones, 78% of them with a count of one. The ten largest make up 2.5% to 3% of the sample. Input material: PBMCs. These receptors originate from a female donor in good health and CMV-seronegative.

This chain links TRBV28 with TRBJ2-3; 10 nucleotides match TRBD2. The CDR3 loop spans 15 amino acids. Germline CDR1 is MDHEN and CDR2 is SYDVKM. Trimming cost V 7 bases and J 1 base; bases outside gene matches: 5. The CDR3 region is CASNIGTSGTDTQYF. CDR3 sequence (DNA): TGTGCCAGCAACATAGGGACTAGCGGCACAGATACGCAGTATTTT. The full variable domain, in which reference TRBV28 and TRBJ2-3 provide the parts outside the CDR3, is DVKVTQSSRYLVKRTGEKVFLECVQDMDHENMFWYRQDPGLGLRLIYFSYDVKMKEKGDIPEGYSVSREKKERFSLILESASTNQTSMYLCASNIGTSGTDTQYFGPGTRLTVL.

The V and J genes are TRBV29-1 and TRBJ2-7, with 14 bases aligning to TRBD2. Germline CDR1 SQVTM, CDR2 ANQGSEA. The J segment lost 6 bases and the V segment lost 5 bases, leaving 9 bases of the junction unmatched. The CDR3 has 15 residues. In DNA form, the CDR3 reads TGCAGCGTTTTCGGGACTAGCGGGAGATCGGCCGAGCAGTACTTC. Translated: CSVFGTSGRSAEQYF.

The CDR3 loop reads CASSQDSAGFRSIEQFF. The CDR3 region has the DNA TGCGCCAGCAGCCAAGATAGCGCGGGATTCCGATCAATCGAGCAGTTCTTC. V usage is TRBV4-1 and J usage is TRBJ2-1; maybe TRBD2 (6 bases). The CDR3 loop spans 17 amino acids. V lost 0 bases, J lost 10 bases, and 22 bases lay in between. CDR1 and CDR2 from the germline V gene are MGHRA and YSYEKL.

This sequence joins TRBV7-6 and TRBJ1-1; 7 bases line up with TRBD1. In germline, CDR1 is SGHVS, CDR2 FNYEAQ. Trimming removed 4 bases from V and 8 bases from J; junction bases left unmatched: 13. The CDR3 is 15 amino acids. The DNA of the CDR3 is TGTGCCAGCAGCTCGACCCAGGGGGGCTGGGGGGAAGCTTTCTTT. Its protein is CASSSTQGGWGEAFF.

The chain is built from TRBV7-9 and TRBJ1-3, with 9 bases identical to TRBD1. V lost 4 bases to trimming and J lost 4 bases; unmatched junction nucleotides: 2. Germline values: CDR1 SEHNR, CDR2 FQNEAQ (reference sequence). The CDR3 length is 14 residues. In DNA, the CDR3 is TGTGCCAGCAGCTCCGGGACAGGGGGAAACACCATATATTTT. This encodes CASSSGTGGNTIYF.

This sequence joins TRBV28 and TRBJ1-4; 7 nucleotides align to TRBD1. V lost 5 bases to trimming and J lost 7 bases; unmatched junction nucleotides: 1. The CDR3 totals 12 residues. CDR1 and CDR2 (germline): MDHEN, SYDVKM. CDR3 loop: CASSDRVEKLFF. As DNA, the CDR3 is TGTGCCAGCAGTGACAGGGTTGAAAAACTGTTTTTT.

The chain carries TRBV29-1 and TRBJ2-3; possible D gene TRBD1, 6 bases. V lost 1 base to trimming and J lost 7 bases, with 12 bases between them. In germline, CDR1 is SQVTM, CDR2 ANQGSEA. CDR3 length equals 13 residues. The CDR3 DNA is TGCAGCGTTGAAGCGGACAGCTCGAATACGCAGTATTTT. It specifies CSVEADSSNTQYF.

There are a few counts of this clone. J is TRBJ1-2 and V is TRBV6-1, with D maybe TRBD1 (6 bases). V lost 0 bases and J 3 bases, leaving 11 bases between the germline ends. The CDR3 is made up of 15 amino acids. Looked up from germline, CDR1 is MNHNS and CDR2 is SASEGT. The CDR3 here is CASSEARTVDYGYTF. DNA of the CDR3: TGTGCCAGCAGTGAAGCCAGGACAGTTGACTATGGCTACACCTTC.

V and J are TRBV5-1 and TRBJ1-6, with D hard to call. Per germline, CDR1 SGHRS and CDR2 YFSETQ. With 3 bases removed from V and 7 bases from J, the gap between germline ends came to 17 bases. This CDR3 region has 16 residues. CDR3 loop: CASSWELRGENSPLHF. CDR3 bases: TGCGCCAGCAGCTGGGAGCTGCGAGGCGAGAATTCACCCCTCCACTTT.

Here the CDR3 reads CASSQDRIGLTDEQYF. The CDR3 bases are TGCGCCAGCAGCCAAGATCGTATTGGACTAACTGACGAGCAGTACTTC. The V call is TRBV4-1, the J call TRBJ2-7; maybe TRBD2 (6 bases). CDR1 and CDR2 from the germline V gene are MGHRA and YSYEKL. CDR3 length: 16 residues. V was trimmed by 0 bases and J by 5 bases, leaving 17 bases between them.

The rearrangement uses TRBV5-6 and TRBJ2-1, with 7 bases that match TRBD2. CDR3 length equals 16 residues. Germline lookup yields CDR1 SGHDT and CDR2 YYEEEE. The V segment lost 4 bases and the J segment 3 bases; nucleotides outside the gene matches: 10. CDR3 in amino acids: CASSKRAGSHYNEQFF. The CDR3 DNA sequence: TGTGCCAGCAGCAAAAGAGCGGGGTCCCACTACAATGAGCAGTTCTTC.

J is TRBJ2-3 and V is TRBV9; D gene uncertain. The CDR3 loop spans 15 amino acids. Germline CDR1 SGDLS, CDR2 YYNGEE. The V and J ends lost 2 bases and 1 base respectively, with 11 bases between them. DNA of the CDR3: TGTGCCAGCAGCGTCTTAGGCAGCGGCACAGATACGCAGTATTTT. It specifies CASSVLGSGTDTQYF.

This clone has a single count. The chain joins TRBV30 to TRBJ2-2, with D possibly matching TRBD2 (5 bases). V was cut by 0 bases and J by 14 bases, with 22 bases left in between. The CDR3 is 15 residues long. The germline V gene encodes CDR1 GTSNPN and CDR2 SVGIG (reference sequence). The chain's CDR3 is CAWSVRLDNPGLLFF. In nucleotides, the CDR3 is TGTGCCTGGAGTGTACGACTTGATAACCCCGGACTCCTGTTTTTT.

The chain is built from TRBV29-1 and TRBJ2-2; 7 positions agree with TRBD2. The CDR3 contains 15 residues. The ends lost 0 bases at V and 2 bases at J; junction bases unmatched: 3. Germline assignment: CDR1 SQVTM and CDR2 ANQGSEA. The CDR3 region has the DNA TGCAGCGTTGAAGACAGCGGGGAAAACACCGGGGAGCTGTTTTTT. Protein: CSVEDSGENTGELFF.

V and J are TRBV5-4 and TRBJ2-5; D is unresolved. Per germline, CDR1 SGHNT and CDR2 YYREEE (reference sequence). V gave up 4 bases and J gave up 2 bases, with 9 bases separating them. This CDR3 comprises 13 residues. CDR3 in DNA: TGTGCCAGCAGCCATCTCCAGCAAGAGACCCAGTACTTC. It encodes CASSHLQQETQYF.

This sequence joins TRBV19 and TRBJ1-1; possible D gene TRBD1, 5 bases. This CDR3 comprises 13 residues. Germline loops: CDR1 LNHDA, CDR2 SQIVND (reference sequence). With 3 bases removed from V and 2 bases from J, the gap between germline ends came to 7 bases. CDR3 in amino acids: CASSIDRNTEAFF. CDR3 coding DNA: TGTGCCAGTAGTATTGACAGAAACACTGAAGCTTTCTTT.

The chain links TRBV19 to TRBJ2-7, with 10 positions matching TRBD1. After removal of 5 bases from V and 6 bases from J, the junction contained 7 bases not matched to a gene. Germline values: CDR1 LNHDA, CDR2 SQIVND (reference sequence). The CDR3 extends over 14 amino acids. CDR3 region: CASSPRDRGGEQYF. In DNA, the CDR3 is TGTGCCAGTAGTCCCCGGGACAGGGGTGGCGAGCAGTACTTC.

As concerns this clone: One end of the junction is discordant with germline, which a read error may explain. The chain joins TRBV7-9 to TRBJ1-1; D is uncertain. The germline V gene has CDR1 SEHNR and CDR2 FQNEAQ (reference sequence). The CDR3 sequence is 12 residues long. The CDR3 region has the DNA TGTTCCAGCAGCTTAAGCGTCGAGGAAGCTTTCTTT. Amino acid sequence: CSSSLSVEEAFF.

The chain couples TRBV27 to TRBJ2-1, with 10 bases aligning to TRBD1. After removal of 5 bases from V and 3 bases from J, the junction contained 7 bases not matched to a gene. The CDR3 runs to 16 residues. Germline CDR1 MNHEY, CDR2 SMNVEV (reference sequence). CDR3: CASSLLGQGFYNEQFF. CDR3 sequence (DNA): TGTGCCAGCAGTCTGTTGGGACAGGGGTTCTACAATGAGCAGTTCTTC.

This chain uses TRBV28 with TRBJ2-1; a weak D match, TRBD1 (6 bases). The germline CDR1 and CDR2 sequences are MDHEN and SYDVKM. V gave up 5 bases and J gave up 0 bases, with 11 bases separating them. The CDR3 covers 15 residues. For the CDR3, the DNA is TGTGCCAGCAGTGAGGTCAGGGGCTCCTACAATGAGCAGTTCTTC. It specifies CASSEVRGSYNEQFF.

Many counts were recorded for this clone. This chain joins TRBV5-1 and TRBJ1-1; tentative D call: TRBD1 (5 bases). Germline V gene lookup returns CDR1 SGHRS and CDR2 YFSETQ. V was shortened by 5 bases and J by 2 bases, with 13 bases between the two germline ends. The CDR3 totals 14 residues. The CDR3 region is CASRTDSLNTEAFF. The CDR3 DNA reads TGCGCCAGCAGAACAGACAGCCTAAACACTGAAGCTTTCTTT.

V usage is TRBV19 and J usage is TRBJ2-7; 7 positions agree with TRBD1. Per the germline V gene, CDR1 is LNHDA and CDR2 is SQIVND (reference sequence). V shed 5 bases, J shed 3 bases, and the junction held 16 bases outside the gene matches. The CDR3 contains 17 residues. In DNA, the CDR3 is TGTGCCAGTAGTTCCAAATACCGGGACAGAGTCCTCTACGAGCAGTACTTC. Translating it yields CASSSKYRDRVLYEQYF.